This T cell receptor (beta chain) was sequenced in a study of CD8+CD57+ T cells in acquired aplastic anemia. Study background: DNA recovered from sorted CD4+ and CD8+ cells had a mean of approximately 3 ug. Study results and caveats: Approximately 29 was the count of CD8+ CDR3 sequences that patients shared with controls. CD8+ Simpson's diversity in patients was not significantly different from that in controls.

For sequencing, patients were chosen who had shown expansion of CD8+CD57+ cells by flow cytometry. Severe acquired aplastic anemia was present in every patient. Trimming removed 4 bases at V and 7 bases at J, with 17 bases between. There are 15 residues in the CDR3. Germline CDR1 SGHVS, CDR2 FNYEAQ. TCR beta VDJ and CDR3 profiling used genomic DNA as template. TCRdb processed the reads anew with MiXCR; each CDR3 protein has one entry. This sample yields approximately 160,000 distinct CDR3 sequences, of which roughly half are seen a single time; about 2.9% belongs to the top ten. A word on this clonotype: Its antigen is still unknown.

The receptor was isolated from a human donor with aplastic anemia. J is TRBJ2-1 and V is TRBV7-6; D assignment may be TRBD1 or TRBD2 (5 bases each). Sequenced: sorted CD4+, CD8+, or CD8+CD57+ T cells (not recorded which) from PBMCs. CDR3 loop: CASSSKTGATNEQFF. For the CDR3, the DNA is TGTGCCAGCAGCTCCAAGACCGGGGCCACGAATGAGCAGTTCTTC.